This T cell receptor (beta chain) was retrieved from a study of shared clonotypes between healthy human individuals. Regarding the study as a whole: Generally, estimated richness proved larger in naive subsets than it did in memory subsets. There were few donors, and this limited the genetic and exposure-history diversity represented.

For this clone: Its specificity is not known.

The germline gives CDR1 MNHEY, CDR2 SMNVEV (reference sequence). The CDR3 consists of 16 residues. V shed 5 bases and J 4 bases; nucleotides not matched to a gene: 10. Assay used: immunoSEQ multiplex PCR; TCRdb lists only in-frame clones, some missing. The sample lists 1,500,000 or so clones; roughly 96% were seen once. The chain joins TRBV27 to TRBJ2-3; the match to TRBD1 covers 9 bases. The receptor comes from a man aged 25-45 years in good health. Sequencing used naive CD4+ T cells sorted from blood. Subset reported: CD45RA+ positively selected. The CDR3 is CASSPYRGLSADTQYF. For the CDR3, the DNA is TGTGCCAGCAGTCCTTACAGGGGGCTAAGCGCAGATACGCAGTATTTT.